Described below is a single TCR beta chain sequence and its context. Here immunoSEQ multiplex PCR was the method, and the copy in TCRdb shows in-frame clones only, minus some. The table shows some 35,000 clones, with nearly 85% occurring only once. The sample belongs to a study of OX40 agonist ivuxolimab in advanced cancers. The CDR3 totals 14 residues. Germline V gives CDR1 SGHTA, CDR2 FQGNSA. V dropped 2 bases and J dropped 7 bases, with 12 bases sitting between them. V gene TRBV7-2 combines with J gene TRBJ1-5; a weak D match, TRBD1 (6 bases). Sample: CD4+ or CD8+ T cells sorted from blood, taken in a trial of the OX40 agonist ivuxolimab. The sequence was collected from an adult with an advanced solid tumor such as melanoma, head and neck, liver or kidney cancer. The CDR3 reads CASSLMGGEQPQHF. The CDR3 bases are TGTGCCAGCAGCTTAATGGGGGGCGAGCAGCCCCAGCATTTT.